This record covers a single T cell receptor beta chain. Its antigen is unidentified. Relative to the germline gene, one junction end is altered; a read error may explain this. The sample is drawn from a study of shared clonotypes between healthy human individuals. The assay used deep level. Assay used: immunoSEQ multiplex PCR; TCRdb lists only in-frame clones, some missing. The profile shows about 1.5 million clones, under 99% of them singletons. Study-level results: Sequencing depth was a factor that was expected to affect clonotype sharing among donors.

Germline V lookup: CDR1 SSHAT, CDR2 FNYEAQ (reference sequence). The CDR3 totals 16 residues. Material for sequencing was naive CD4+ T cells sorted from blood. Subset indicated: CD45RA+ positively selected. The chain uses TRBV7-7 and TRBJ2-1; 7 bases fit TRBD2. The receptor comes from a man aged 25 to 40 in good health. The CDR3 spells CASSSTPGLSYNEQFF. DNA for the CDR3: TGTGCTAGCAGCTCAACCCCGGGACTATCCTACAATGAGCAGTTCTTC.